This T cell receptor beta chain comes out of a study of blood T cell repertoires in COVID-19 (dated by TCRdb to 2018 to 2021). General notes on the study: Samples from collaborators originated in the United States, Italy and Spain and spanned both the acute and convalescent phases of COVID-19. The material from the prospective study consisted of cDNA or gDNA derived from T cells, B-cell-depleted T cells, or PBMCs. The dataset comprised deeply sampled blood TCRbeta repertoires from subjects exposed to, actively infected with, or recovered from COVID-19. A freely available public database, intended as a resource for researchers studying the immune response to SARS-CoV-2, is where the repertoires were released. The samples were drawn from the first 160 participants of the ongoing ImmuneRACE study and from some 1,300 subjects provided by 6 global collaborators. The sample metadata nearly always contained a de-identified subject ID, COVID-19 status, age in years and sex. Where HLA class I and class II types were available, the types were taken from metadata supplied by the sample provider, not from assay-based typing. Paper-wide results and their limitations: Clinical and demographic metadata were provided uncurated, with the amount varying by source and participant.

Another Seattle source contributed samples from volunteer blood donors who had recovered from COVID-19. The collaborating institutions used their own protocols to collect whole blood in K2EDTA tubes. Collaborator samples were shipped for TCRbeta analysis as frozen whole blood, isolated PBMCs, or DNA extracted from either sample type. Concerning this clone: No cognate antigen has been identified for it. Nothing much larger sits one base from this clone, and base qualities are not available.

CDR1 and CDR2, looked up from the germline V gene, are SGDLS and YYNGEE. The germline ends are 14 bases apart after V is trimmed by 4 bases and J by 3 bases. The CDR3 runs 15 amino acids, cysteine and phenylalanine included. Left in the record is the CDR3 DNA by itself, 45 bases read in frame from the first base. TCRbeta CDR3 regions were amplified from genomic DNA by means of the immunoSEQ Assay, a bias-controlled multiplex PCR. Per the source publication's procedure: The number of nucleated cells in each sample was estimated by amplification of reference gene primers within the assay. To quantify the absolute abundance of each unique TCRbeta CDR3 rearrangement, sequence reads were collapsed and filtered. Productive Simpson clonality was computed per sample as the square root of Simpson's diversity index over productive rearrangements. TCRdb stores this immuneACCESS table with in-frame sequences only. Part of the clones is absent; in the studies checked, under half of the shortfall reflects unresolved V genes, and no reason is known for the rest. V and J calls plus clone size are reproduced from that table; the DNA served to infer D and trimming. Counted in this sample were about 220,000 clones; roughly 84% of them appeared once. The top ten clonotypes cover roughly 5% of the sample.

This TCR derives from an older woman who had recovered from COVID-19. The sample consisted of peripheral blood. The sequence is built from TRBV9 and TRBJ2-1; TRBD1 is perhaps the D gene, given 6 matching bases. CDR3 sequence: CASSSSAQGYNEQFF. The nucleotides are TGTGCCAGCAGCTCCTCGGCACAGGGCTACAATGAGCAGTTCTTC.